A single T cell receptor beta chain is shown here with its context. The protocol was immunoSEQ multiplex PCR, while the TCRdb copy is restricted to in-frame clones and leaves out a portion. The sample lists about 280,000 clones, 65% to 90% seen once, with 13% in the top ten. The entry originates in a study of blood T cell repertoires in COVID-19. Study background: Samples of COVID-19 (acute and convalescent) were obtained from the United States, Italy and Spain. The cDNA or gDNA used as material had been derived from T cells, B-cell-depleted T cells, or PBMCs.

The CDR3 contains 15 residues. The germline CDR1 and CDR2 sequences are SNHLY and FYNNEI. The V and J ends lost 2 bases and 4 bases, in that order; junction bases with no gene match: 6. Sequenced sample: peripheral blood. J is TRBJ1-2 and V is TRBV2; 8 bases are a match to TRBD1. This TCR was sampled from a human donor in a cohort sampled during active COVID-19. Here the CDR3 DNA reads TGTGCCAGCAGTGAAACCCAGGGGGCCCCCTATGGCTACACCTTC. Translating gives CASSETQGAPYGYTF.